This T cell receptor (beta chain) was observed in a study of T cells after yellow fever vaccination (dated by TCRdb to the late 2010s). Some background on the complete study: Libraries from fractions with low cell numbers were prepared with the SMART-Seq v4 Ultra Low Input RNA kit. Blood samples were taken at several timepoints before and after primary and secondary immunization, and bulk PBMC replicates and cell subsets were isolated. Bulk TCR alpha and beta repertoires were sequenced longitudinally to track T-cell clones before and after primary and booster YFV17D yellow fever vaccination. Two healthy male donors made up the cohort, one aged 18 to 29 years and the other aged 30 to 40 years. What the work shows at the level of the full study, not this receptor alone: The secondary T-cell response was weaker than the primary response but faster, peaking on day 5 instead of day 15. A small fraction of clonotypes showed up in both the CD4 and CD8 compartments, probably as a result of convergent recombination. The study included only a couple of donors, which limits how far the findings can be generalized. Computational filtering was needed because FACS-sorted repertoires could contain abundant contaminating clonotypes from the bulk population. Most clones expanded after primary vaccination (about 95% of CD4 and about 85% of CD8) were re-detected after the booster, suggesting that broad memory maintenance occurred.

Reading the label with the study, this specimen's treatment or condition is: live attenuated yellow fever vaccine strain. At every blood-draw timepoint, two biological replicates of bulk PBMCs were collected. A standard Ficoll-Paque protocol was used to isolate PBMCs from peripheral blood. TriZol was used to extract RNA from bulk PBMCs, CD4 and CD8 fractions, and dextramer-positive and dextramer-negative fractions. This clonotype was seen a few times. Its antigen target is currently unknown. One base away there is no much larger clone; base qualities are not given. From cysteine to phenylalanine, the CDR3 is 13 amino acids long. CDR3 DNA only is kept here, 39 bases in frame from base 1. The germline V gene encodes CDR1 LGHNA and CDR2 YSLEER. TCR cDNA was made using 5'RACE template switching, a step that added a universal primer site and unique molecular identifiers. Priming of cDNA synthesis was performed from both the TCR alpha and TCR beta constant segments. Library amplification used two PCR steps, and the second PCR step added sample barcodes and sequencing adapters. Sequencing of libraries was done on Illumina HiSeq 2500 (2x100 bp) or NovaSeq (2x150 bp). The authors' pipeline ran thus. Reads were demultiplexed and collapsed into UMI consensus sequences with MIGEC, and V(D)J alignment was performed with MiXCR. Clonotypes responding to the vaccine were identified with edgeR on replicate PBMC samples, with the criteria of FDR below 0.01 and a log2 fold change above 5 up to day 15. CD4 or CD8 identity was assigned to each bulk clonotype according to whether the clonotype was present at higher abundance in the sequenced CD4 repertoire or the sequenced CD8 repertoire. TCRdb redid the processing of the public reads, applying fastp at Q25 and MiXCR, and retained in-frame beta chains. Each entry is one CDR3 protein sequence, shown with its most common DNA and genes. The V and J calls and clone size come from TCRdb's table, not from the authors' own analysis. This sample comprises hundreds of thousands of distinct CDR3 sequences, around 12% of them detected only once. The ten top clones hold 14% to 15% of the sample.

The V and J segments used are TRBV4-3 and TRBJ2-3; the D gene could be TRBD1 or TRBD2, each one agreeing over 5 bases. This TCR came from a man aged 25-40 years who received the YFV17D yellow fever vaccine. This sample comprised PBMCs, obtained on the day of the yellow fever booster vaccination. The base sequence is TGCTCCACGGGACGGCAGCTGGCAGATACGCAGTATTTT. This sequence encodes CSTGRQLADTQYF.